These 5 T cell receptor beta chains originate from one sample sequenced in a study of Graves' ophthalmopathy and Graves' hyperthyroidism listed by TCRdb under 2018. Data came from an Illumina HiSeq 2000. TCR beta CDR3 regions were amplified from RNA transcripts for repertoire sequencing. A first-round RT-PCR used HTBI primers with the Qiagen OneStep RT-PCR kit, followed by a second-round multiplex PCR, size selection and purification. TCRdb reanalyzed the raw reads on its own, using fastp at Q25 for trimming and MiXCR for clone calling, and kept in-frame beta chains. Rows are unified per CDR3 protein, each entry keeping the most common DNA and genes. The sample includes 500,000 to 600,000 distinct CDR3 sequences, with roughly 40% observed a single time. The ten top clones hold about 4.1% of the sample. The sequencing sample was made of peripheral blood or thyroid tissue (not recorded which). The receptors stem from an adult man with Graves' hyperthyroidism.

This clonotype was counted ten times or more. This rearrangement joins TRBV29-1 to TRBJ1-1; no clear D gene. Looked up from germline, CDR1 is SQVTM and CDR2 is ANQGSEA. The ends were cut back, 3 bases at V and 4 bases at J, with 27 bases in the middle. This CDR3 has 18 residues. The CDR3 protein is CSVDRSPRAPLRCTEAFF. DNA for the CDR3: TGCAGCGTTGACCGTTCCCCTCGGGCCCCTCTAAGATGCACTGAAGCTTTCTTT. Complete variable domain (other parts from reference TRBV29-1 and TRBJ1-1): SAVISQKPSRDICQRGTSLTIQCQVDSQVTMMFWYRQQPGQSLTLIATANQGSEATYESGFVIDKFPISRPNLTFSTLTVSNMSPEDSSIYLCSVDRSPRAPLRCTEAFFGQGTRLTVV.

There are many counts of this clonotype. V usage is TRBV19 and J usage is TRBJ2-2; 15 bases line up with TRBD2. Germline loops: CDR1 LNHDA, CDR2 SQIVND (reference sequence). Trimming at V came to 8 bases and at J to 5 bases, leaving 6 bases not matched to a gene. This CDR3 comprises 16 residues. As DNA, the CDR3 is TGTGCCAGTTCCGGACTAGCGGGAGGGGGTACCGGGGAGCTGTTTTTT. Translating it yields CASSGLAGGGTGELFF.

The chain joins TRBV2 to TRBJ1-2, with D maybe TRBD1 (5 bases). This CDR3 is 10 amino acids long. V was trimmed by 6 bases and J by 8 bases, leaving 7 bases between them. The germline gives CDR1 SNHLY, CDR2 FYNNEI. The CDR3 nucleotides read TGTGCCAGCAGAGCAGGGGGCTACACCTTC. Its protein product is CASRAGGYTF.

This clonotype has a handful of counts. One end of the junction fails to match germline, which may point to a read error. This CDR3 is CASSLLQGALSEAFF. The CDR3 nucleotides read TGTGCCAGCAGCTTGTTGCAGGGGGCGTTGAGTGAAGCTTTCTTT. The rearrangement uses TRBV5-1 and TRBJ1-1; TRBD1 aligns across 8 bases. The germline V gene encodes CDR1 SGHRS and CDR2 YFSETQ. The CDR3 extends over 15 amino acids.

Note on this clonotype: This may be a read error: a much more frequent sequence differs by one nucleotide. V is TRBV24-1 and J is TRBJ2-2; 13 bases are a match to TRBD2. V was pared by 5 bases and J by 6 bases, with 8 bases of the junction left unmatched. The CDR3 has 17 residues. Germline V gene data show CDR1 as KGHDR and CDR2 as SFDVKD. The CDR3 loop reads CATSGTRTSGSPGELFF. The CDR3 DNA reads TGTGCCACCAGTGGCACGCGGACTAGCGGGAGTCCCGGGGAGCTGTTTTTT.